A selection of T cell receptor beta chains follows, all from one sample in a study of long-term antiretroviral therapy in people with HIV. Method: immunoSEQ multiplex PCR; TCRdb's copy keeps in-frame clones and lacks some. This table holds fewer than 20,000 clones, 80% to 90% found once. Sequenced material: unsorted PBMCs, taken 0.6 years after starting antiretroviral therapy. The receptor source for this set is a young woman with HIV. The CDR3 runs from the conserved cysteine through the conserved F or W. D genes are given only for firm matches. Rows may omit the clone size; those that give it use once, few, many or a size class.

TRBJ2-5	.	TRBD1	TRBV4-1	CASSRQTGSQETQYF	TGCGCCAGCAGCCGGCAGACAGGGTCCCAAGAGACCCAGTACTTC
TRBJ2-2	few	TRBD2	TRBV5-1	CASSLVRETGELFF	TGCGCCAGCAGCTTGGTGCGGGAGACCGGGGAGCTGTTTTTT
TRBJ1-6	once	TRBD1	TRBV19	CASSTGGVGSPLHF	TGTGCCAGTTCGACAGGGGGCGTCGGTTCACCCCTCCACTTT
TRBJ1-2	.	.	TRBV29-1	CSVVGRGGYTF	TGCAGCGTTGTGGGTAGAGGGGGCTACACCTTC
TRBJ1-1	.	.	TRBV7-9	CASSTNPGGRPTEAFF	TGTGCCAGCAGCACAAATCCTGGTGGGAGGCCCACTGAAGCTTTCTTT
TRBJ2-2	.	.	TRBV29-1	CSVRESNTGELFF	TGCAGCGTCAGGGAATCTAACACCGGGGAGCTGTTTTTT
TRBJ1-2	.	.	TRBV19	CASIPEGSFGYGYTF	TGTGCCAGTATCCCCGAAGGGAGTTTTGGCTATGGCTACACCTTC
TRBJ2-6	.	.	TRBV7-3	CASSFYGANVLTF	TGTGCCAGCAGCTTTTACGGGGCCAACGTCCTGACTTTC
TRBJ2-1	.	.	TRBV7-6	CASSLGLSGANEQFF	TGTGCCAGCAGCTTAGGCTTATCCGGGGCTAATGAGCAGTTCTTC
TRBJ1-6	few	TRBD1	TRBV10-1	CASPLRDREDNSPLHF	TGCGCCAGCCCCCTGAGGGACAGGGAAGATAATTCACCCCTCCACTTT
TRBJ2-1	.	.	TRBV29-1	CSIGNEQFF	TGCAGCATAGGCAATGAGCAGTTCTTC
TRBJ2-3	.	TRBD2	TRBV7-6	CASSRTSGGDTQYF	TGTGCCAGCAGCCGGACTAGCGGGGGGGATACGCAGTATTTT
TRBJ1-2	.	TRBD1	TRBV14	CASSQVAGTGGGYTF	TGTGCCAGCAGCCAAGTTGCCGGGACAGGGGGCGGCTACACCTTC
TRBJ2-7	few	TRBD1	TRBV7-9	CASSSGTDSYEQYF	TGTGCCAGCAGTTCCGGGACAGATTCCTACGAGCAGTACTTC
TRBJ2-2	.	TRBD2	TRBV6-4	CASSDRTSGRYFANTGELFF	TGTGCCAGCAGTGACAGGACTAGCGGGAGGTACTTCGCGAACACCGGGGAGCTGTTTTTT
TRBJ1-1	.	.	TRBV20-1	CSASDTEAFF	TGCAGTGCTTCGGACACTGAAGCTTTCTTT
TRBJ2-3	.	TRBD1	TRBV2	CASSSQGAVGTDTQYF	TGTGCCAGCAGTTCACAGGGGGCGGTGGGTACAGATACGCAGTATTTT
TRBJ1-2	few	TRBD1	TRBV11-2	CASSLDLGTGGGGYTF	TGTGCCAGCAGCTTAGATCTAGGGACAGGGGGCGGTGGCTACACCTTC
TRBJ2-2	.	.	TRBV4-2	CASSLHPRAAFYTGELFF	TGTGCCAGCAGCCTCCACCCCCGCGCGGCTTTTTACACCGGGGAGCTGTTTTTT
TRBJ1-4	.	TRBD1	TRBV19	CASKTGSNEKLFF	TGTGCCAGCAAGACAGGGTCAAATGAAAAACTGTTTTTT
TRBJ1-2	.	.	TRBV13	CASSLYDKGNYGYTF	TGTGCCAGCAGCTTATATGATAAGGGAAACTATGGCTACACCTTC
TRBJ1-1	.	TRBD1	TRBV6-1	CASSVQGATEAFF	TGTGCCAGCAGTGTACAGGGGGCCACTGAAGCTTTCTTT
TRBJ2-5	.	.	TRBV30	CAWGVRETQYF	TGTGCCTGGGGGGTGAGGGAGACCCAGTACTTC
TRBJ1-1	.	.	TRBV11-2	CASSLVANTEAFF	TGTGCCAGCAGCTTAGTAGCGAACACTGAAGCTTTCTTT
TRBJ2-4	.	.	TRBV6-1	CASSEVDKNIQYF	TGTGCCAGCAGTGAAGTGGACAAAAACATTCAGTACTTC
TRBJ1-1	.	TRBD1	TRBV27	CASRDRMNTEAFF	TGTGCCAGCAGGGACAGGATGAACACTGAAGCTTTCTTT
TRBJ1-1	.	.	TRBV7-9	CASKTAPGGNRNTEAFF	TGTGCCAGCAAAACCGCCCCGGGGGGCAATAGGAACACTGAAGCTTTCTTT
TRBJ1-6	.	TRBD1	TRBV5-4	CASSLQGQKSPLHF	TGTGCCAGCAGCTTACAGGGGCAAAAATCACCCCTCCACTTT
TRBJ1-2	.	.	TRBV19	CASSTSTGFRGYTF	TGTGCCAGTAGTACCTCGACAGGTTTTCGCGGCTACACCTTC
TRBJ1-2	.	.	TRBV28	CASSPGYGYTF	TGTGCCAGCAGTCCGGGGTATGGCTACACCTTC
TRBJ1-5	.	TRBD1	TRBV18	CASSPFGGQGSNQPQHF	TGTGCCAGCTCACCGTTCGGTGGACAGGGTAGCAATCAGCCCCAGCATTTT
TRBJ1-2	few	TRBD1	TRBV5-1	CASSLGQATYGYTF	TGCGCCAGCAGCCTTGGACAGGCAACCTATGGCTACACCTTC
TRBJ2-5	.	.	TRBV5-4	CASSLSDLYQETQYF	TGTGCCAGCAGCCTTAGCGACCTGTACCAAGAGACCCAGTACTTC
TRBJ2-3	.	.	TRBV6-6	CASSPALDTQYF	TGTGCCAGCAGTCCGGCGTTGGATACGCAGTATTTT
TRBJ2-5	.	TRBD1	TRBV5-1	CASSGQGAAETQYF	TGCGCCAGCAGCGGACAGGGGGCGGCCGAGACCCAGTACTTC
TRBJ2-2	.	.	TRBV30	CAWSVPFGELFF	TGTGCCTGGAGTGTACCTTTCGGGGAGCTGTTTTTT
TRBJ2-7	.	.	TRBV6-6	CASSLTRDSSYEQYF	TGTGCCAGCAGTCTCACCAGGGATAGTTCCTACGAGCAGTACTTC
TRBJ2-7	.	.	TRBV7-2	CASSLDSTYEQYF	TGTGCCAGCAGCTTGGACAGTACCTACGAGCAGTACTTC
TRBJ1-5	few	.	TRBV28	CASSAPVVGNQPQHF	TGTGCCAGCAGTGCACCCGTGGTTGGCAATCAGCCCCAGCATTTT
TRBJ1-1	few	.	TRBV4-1	CASSGNTEAFF	TGCGCCAGCAGCGGGAACACTGAAGCTTTCTTT
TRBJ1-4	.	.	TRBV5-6	CASSLASVGRVGEKLFF	TGTGCCAGCAGCTTGGCCAGCGTTGGCAGGGTAGGGGAAAAACTGTTTTTT
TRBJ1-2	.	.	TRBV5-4	CASIDYGLDYGYTF	TGTGCCAGCATTGATTACGGATTAGACTATGGCTACACCTTC
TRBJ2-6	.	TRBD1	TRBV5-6	CASSSSQGAGANVLTF	TGTGCCAGCAGCTCTTCCCAGGGGGCTGGGGCCAACGTCCTGACTTTC
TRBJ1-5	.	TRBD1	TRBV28	CASSAGQGLMYSNQPQHF	TGTGCCAGCAGTGCGGGACAGGGACTTATGTATAGCAATCAGCCCCAGCATTTT